This paragraph reports one T cell receptor (beta chain). Antigen: not known. The record originates from a study of brain T cells in children with intractable seizures. Time point described: blood from clinic visit 5 months post-surgery; TSC patient then seizure free. Patients received at least one anti-epileptic drug before surgery. Overall study results and limits: HCMV serostatus was not known, and viral specificity came from CDR3 similarity only. Pre- and post-surgery blood differed in depth, so pre-surgery absences may be undersampling.

TCRdb's copy holds only in-frame clones and misses some; the assay was immunoSEQ multiplex PCR. The top ten clones hold roughly 5.7% of a sample with around 340,000 clones, 85% to 95% of them seen once. Looked up from germline, CDR1 is SGHNT and CDR2 is YENEEA. After removal of 4 bases from V and 4 bases from J, the junction contained 4 bases not matched to a gene. This CDR3 has 16 residues. This specimen consisted of peripheral blood, obtained around 5 months after surgery. The sequence was collected from a boy in the first two years of life with tuberous sclerosis and intractable seizures. This chain uses TRBV11-3 with TRBJ2-2; 12 bases fit TRBD2. The CDR3 DNA reads TGTGCCAGCAGCTCCGGACTAGCGGGACCCACCGGGGAGCTGTTTTTT. Protein product: CASSSGLAGPTGELFF.